This T cell receptor (beta chain) was profiled in a study of cytomegalovirus exposure and HLA in healthy donors. Study summary: The Caucasian-associated ancestry cluster contained roughly four fifths of the approximately 400 genotyped donors.

General observations from the study: What a later analysis reportedly showed was that an Asian-associated ancestry cluster had fewer N-insertions than the approximately 700-donor mean.

The PCR made use of 60 Vbeta and 13 Jbeta primers. The data were produced by immunoSEQ multiplex PCR, yet TCRdb's version contains in-frame clones alone and is incomplete. There are 50,000 or so clones in the sample; 82% occur only once, and approximately 3% lies in the top ten. At collection, donors were nominally healthy, but unrecorded immune exposures were probable. CDR3 size: 14 residues. Germline V gene lookup returns CDR1 SGHDT and CDR2 YYEEEE. The V end was cut by 5 bases, the J end by 3 bases, with 11 bases between. In this sample, this clone turned up a few times. Its antigen is undetermined.

Sequenced input: PBMCs. V usage is TRBV5-6 and J usage is TRBJ1-4; TRBD1 might be the D (5 bases). The receptor was derived from a woman aged 18-35 years in good health and CMV-seronegative. The CDR3 sequence: CASSRRGANEKLFF. DNA for the CDR3: TGTGCCAGCAGTAGAAGGGGTGCTAATGAAAAACTGTTTTTT. The full variable domain, rest sourced from reference TRBV5-6 and TRBJ1-4, is DAGVTQSPTHLIKTRGQQVTLRCSPKSGHDTVSWYQQALGQGPQFIFQYYEEEERQRGNFPDRFSGHQFPNYSSELNVNALLLGDSALYLCASSRRGANEKLFFGSGTQLSVL.